A selection of T cell receptor beta chains follows, all from one sample in a study of blood T cell repertoires in COVID-19. The protocol was immunoSEQ multiplex PCR, while the TCRdb copy is restricted to in-frame clones and leaves out a portion. Of roughly 260,000 clones in the sample, nearly 90% were seen once. Sequencing was performed on peripheral blood. Source of these receptors: a woman aged 35 to 49 who had recovered from COVID-19. Each CDR3 is given with its conserved first and last residue. The order of the fields is D gene, J gene, V gene, clone size, CDR3 DNA, CDR3 protein. A D gene is named only where the DNA matches it firmly. The size entry is marked missing in some rows and otherwise reads once, few, many or a size class.

D gene: -
J gene: TRBJ2-2
V gene: TRBV4-2
clone size: -
CDR3 DNA: TGTGCCAGCAGCCAAAGCTCCGGGACATTGAACACCGGGGAGCTGTTTTTT
CDR3 protein: CASSQSSGTLNTGELFF

D gene: -
J gene: TRBJ2-7
V gene: TRBV7-2
clone size: -
CDR3 DNA: TGTGCCAGCAGCTCCCAGGGGGCGGGAGGGCCCTACGAGCAGTACTTC
CDR3 protein: CASSSQGAGGPYEQYF

D gene: -
J gene: TRBJ2-1
V gene: TRBV18
clone size: -
CDR3 DNA: TGTGCCAGCTCACAAACTAGCAATGAGCAGTTCTTC
CDR3 protein: CASSQTSNEQFF

D gene: TRBD1
J gene: TRBJ2-1
V gene: TRBV19
clone size: -
CDR3 DNA: TGTGCCACTTTGCTGGGGACAGGGCACAATGAGCAGTTCTTC
CDR3 protein: CATLLGTGHNEQFF

D gene: TRBD1
J gene: TRBJ1-1
V gene: TRBV27
clone size: -
CDR3 DNA: TGTGCCAGCAGTATAGGACAGGGATATAACACTGAAGCTTTCTTT
CDR3 protein: CASSIGQGYNTEAFF

D gene: TRBD1
J gene: TRBJ1-1
V gene: TRBV3-1/TRBV3-2
clone size: -
CDR3 DNA: TGTGCCAGCAGCCAAAAACGGGACAGGGTCAACAAAGGGAACACTGAAGCTTTCTTT
CDR3 protein: CASSQKRDRVNKGNTEAFF

D gene: TRBD2
J gene: TRBJ2-1
V gene: TRBV6-2/TRBV6-3
clone size: once
CDR3 DNA: TGTGCCAGCAGTTGGACTAGCATTTCCCCTGAGCAGTTCTTC
CDR3 protein: CASSWTSISPEQFF

D gene: TRBD2
J gene: TRBJ2-2
V gene: TRBV19
clone size: -
CDR3 DNA: TGTGCCAGTAGTAAGGCTAGCGGGGGGATGATCACCGGGGAGCTGTTTTTT
CDR3 protein: CASSKASGGMITGELFF

D gene: -
J gene: TRBJ2-2
V gene: TRBV4-3
clone size: -
CDR3 DNA: TGCGCCAGCAGCCAGGCGACAACGAACACCGGGGAGCTGTTTTTT
CDR3 protein: CASSQATTNTGELFF

D gene: -
J gene: TRBJ2-1
V gene: TRBV7-9
clone size: medium-sized
CDR3 DNA: TGTGCCAGCAGTTCCCTCAGGGGGGATGAGCAGTTCTTC
CDR3 protein: CASSSLRGDEQFF

D gene: TRBD2
J gene: TRBJ2-1
V gene: TRBV6-6
clone size: -
CDR3 DNA: TGTGCCAGCAGTCCCCGACCGACTGGCGGGGGGGTAATAGGGTCCTACAATGAGCAGTTCTTC
CDR3 protein: CASSPRPTGGGVIGSYNEQFF

D gene: -
J gene: TRBJ1-6
V gene: TRBV28
clone size: -
CDR3 DNA: TGTGCCAGCAGCCTTCAGGGGCTGGGGTATAATTCACCCCTCCACTTT
CDR3 protein: CASSLQGLGYNSPLHF

D gene: -
J gene: TRBJ1-6
V gene: TRBV15
clone size: -
CDR3 DNA: TGTGCCACCAGCAGAGACCCGGGAAATTCACCCCTCCACTTT
CDR3 protein: CATSRDPGNSPLHF

D gene: TRBD2
J gene: TRBJ2-3
V gene: TRBV24-1
clone size: once
CDR3 DNA: TGTGCCACCAGTGACCCTCCTAGCGGACATAGCACAGATACGCAGTATTTT
CDR3 protein: CATSDPPSGHSTDTQYF

D gene: TRBD1
J gene: TRBJ1-5
V gene: TRBV28
clone size: -
CDR3 DNA: TGTGCCAGCAGTTTGCCGAGACAGGGGGCCCGGGTGGATCAGCCCCAGCATTTT
CDR3 protein: CASSLPRQGARVDQPQHF

D gene: -
J gene: TRBJ2-3
V gene: TRBV14
clone size: -
CDR3 DNA: TGTGCCAGCAGCCACACAGGATCCCCTAGGTTTACAGATACGCAGTATTTT
CDR3 protein: CASSHTGSPRFTDTQYF

D gene: -
J gene: TRBJ2-7
V gene: TRBV10-3
clone size: -
CDR3 DNA: TGTGCCATCAGTGTAAACAGGGACAACGAGCAGTACTTC
CDR3 protein: CAISVNRDNEQYF

D gene: -
J gene: TRBJ1-4
V gene: TRBV7-9
clone size: -
CDR3 DNA: TGTGCCAGCAGCTTACTAGGAGACTTCCAGGGGTTAGGGGAAAAACTGTTTTTT
CDR3 protein: CASSLLGDFQGLGEKLFF

D gene: -
J gene: TRBJ1-2
V gene: TRBV2
clone size: -
CDR3 DNA: TGTGCCAGCAGTCAGGGGCGGGCCTACTATGGCTACACCTTC
CDR3 protein: CASSQGRAYYGYTF

D gene: TRBD2
J gene: TRBJ2-3
V gene: TRBV6-2/TRBV6-3
clone size: -
CDR3 DNA: TGTGCCAGCAGTTCAGGGACTAGCGGAATCACAGATACGCAGTATTTT
CDR3 protein: CASSSGTSGITDTQYF

D gene: TRBD2
J gene: TRBJ2-1
V gene: TRBV28
clone size: -
CDR3 DNA: TGTGCCAGCAGTCCCTTACTAGCGGGGGAGGAGGGTGAGCAGTTCTTC
CDR3 protein: CASSPLLAGEEGEQFF

D gene: TRBD1
J gene: TRBJ1-1
V gene: TRBV7-2
clone size: -
CDR3 DNA: TGTGCCAGCAGCTTCGGACAGGGAAACACTGAAGCTTTCTTT
CDR3 protein: CASSFGQGNTEAFF